This TCR beta chain was profiled in a study of OX40 agonist ivuxolimab in advanced cancers. Across the study: Every 2 weeks, ivuxolimab was infused into the patients intravenously at between 0.01 and 10 mg/kg. It was permissible to have had prior anti-PD-1, anti-PD-L1 or anti-CTLA-4 therapy, and around 40% had some.

Turning to this clone: The target antigen is unknown.

Study conclusions and caveats: Blood T cells, both CD4+ and CD8+, expanded clonally by week 6 at 0.1 to 3.0 mg/kg.

The method was immunoSEQ multiplex PCR; TCRdb's version includes in-frame clones alone and lacks a portion of them. Of some 87,000 clones listed, around 94% were seen once; the top ten hold approximately 10%. V lost 5 bases and J lost 3; bases outside the gene matches: 7. The CDR3 loop spans 18 amino acids. Germline V lookup: CDR1 MDHEN, CDR2 SYDVKM. The sample consisted of CD4+ or CD8+ T cells sorted from blood, taken in a trial of the OX40 agonist ivuxolimab. This receptor was identified in an adult with an advanced solid tumor such as melanoma, head and neck, liver or kidney cancer. The chain links TRBV28 to TRBJ2-1, with TRBD2 matching over 16 bases. The CDR3 DNA follows: TGTGCCAGCAGTAAGGGACTAGCGGGAGGGCCGGTCTACAATGAGCAGTTCTTC. This encodes CASSKGLAGGPVYNEQFF.